This entry is about one T cell receptor beta chain. As yet, its antigen is unknown. Assay used: immunoSEQ multiplex PCR; TCRdb lists only in-frame clones, some missing. Of 130,000 or so clones listed, 85% to 95% are singletons. The V and J ends lost 3 bases and 13 bases, in that order; junction bases with no gene match: 21. Germline values: CDR1 SGDLS, CDR2 YYNGEE. The CDR3 extends over 19 amino acids. This record belongs to a study of T cell responses to AZD1222 COVID-19 vaccine. Findings and caveats of the study: Donors were chiefly white British, with a greater number of females, and clonal diversity was perhaps underestimated.

The rearrangement joins TRBV9 to TRBJ2-1, with 14 bases aligning to TRBD2. The clonotype was recovered from an adult in good health. Sequenced material: peripheral blood, taken on day 0 of AZD1222 vaccination. CDR3 bases: TGTGCCAGCAGCGAGTTTCCAGATTCGGGGACTAGCGGGAGTATTGATCAGTTCTTC. Translation: CASSEFPDSGTSGSIDQFF.